These 9 T cell receptor beta chains share one sample of origin, sequenced in a study of control samples from healthy donors and cancer patients. Profiled with immunoSEQ multiplex PCR; TCRdb holds only in-frame clones, not every one. This table has 110,000 or so clones, roughly 90% appearing once. The sequenced sample was blood. The receptors come from a middle-aged man in good health.

The chain carries TRBV6-5 and TRBJ1-2; D perhaps matches TRBD1 (6 bases). The CDR3 sequence is 16 residues long. The germline gives CDR1 MNHEY, CDR2 SVGAGI. Trimming left V 2 bases short and J 2 bases short, with 15 bases between. CDR3 DNA sequence: TGTGCCAGCAGTTACGCCGGTCAGACAGGAAACTATGGCTACACCTTC. This codes for CASSYAGQTGNYGYTF.

The chain is built from TRBV14 and TRBJ2-2, with 11 bases lining up with TRBD2. The CDR3 is made up of 19 amino acids. Germline V CDR1 and CDR2: SGHDN, FVKESK. With 4 bases clipped from V and 1 base from J, the junction kept 11 bases outside the gene matches. This CDR3 is CASSLFSLAGGLNTGELFF. The DNA for the CDR3 is TGTGCCAGCAGCCTCTTCTCCCTAGCGGGGGGCTTGAACACCGGGGAGCTGTTTTTT.

The chain combines TRBV20-1 with TRBJ2-6; D not certain. The CDR3 has 15 residues. V dropped 3 bases and J dropped 0 bases, with 9 bases sitting between them. The germline V gene encodes CDR1 DFQATT and CDR2 SNEGSKA (reference sequence). As DNA, the CDR3 is TGCAGTGCTAGTAGGCACTTCTCTGGGGCCAACGTCCTGACTTTC. This translates into CSASRHFSGANVLTF.

V is TRBV13 and J is TRBJ1-4, with D unclear. The V gene lost 5 bases and the J gene lost 5 bases, with 15 bases spanning the gap. This CDR3 contains 15 residues. In germline, CDR1 is PRHDT, CDR2 FYEKMQ (reference sequence). Here the CDR3 reads CASSDQAYGNEKLFF. CDR3 in DNA: TGTGCCAGCAGCGACCAGGCCTATGGAAATGAAAAACTGTTTTTT.

The genes are TRBV6-5 and TRBJ1-5; D is undetermined. V shed 7 bases and J shed 1 base, with 11 bases lying between them. This CDR3 has 14 amino acids. CDR1 and CDR2 from the germline V gene are MNHEY and SVGAGI. CDR3 nucleotides: TGTGCCAGCAAGGAGGGTTGGAGCAATCAGCCCCAGCATTTT. Protein product: CASKEGWSNQPQHF.

The CDR3 DNA reads TGTGCCAGTACCCCTTCCTCTGGGGCCAACGTCCTGACTTTC. Its protein is CASTPSSGANVLTF. The chain recombines TRBV19 with TRBJ2-6; D call uncertain. The CDR3 sequence is 14 residues long. The V gene's germline CDR1 is LNHDA and CDR2 SQIVND (reference sequence). The germline V and J ends were trimmed by 7 bases and 0 bases, with 7 bases remaining between them.

The count of this clone is one. This chain uses TRBV30 with TRBJ1-2; 10 nucleotides match TRBD1. The CDR3 runs 15 residues. V lost 3 bases and J lost 6; bases outside the gene matches: 10. The germline V gene encodes CDR1 GTSNPN and CDR2 SVGIG (reference sequence). The CDR3 region is CAWRRKTGGEDGYTF. CDR3 nucleotide sequence: TGTGCCTGGAGGCGTAAGACAGGGGGCGAAGATGGCTACACCTTC. The full variable domain, rest sourced from reference TRBV30 and TRBJ1-2, is SQTIHQWPATLVQPVGSPLSLECTVEGTSNPNLYWYRQAAGRGLQLLFYSVGIGQISSEVPQNLSASRPQDRQFILSSKKLLLSDSGFYLCAWRRKTGGEDGYTFGSGTRLTVV.

The V gene is TRBV7-9, the J gene TRBJ1-2, with D unresolved. Germline assignment: CDR1 SEHNR and CDR2 FQNEAQ (reference sequence). CDR3 length: 14 amino acids. V gave up 1 base and J gave up 6 bases, with 12 bases separating them. CDR3 sequence reads: CASSLEHNADGYTF. The CDR3 DNA is TGTGCCAGCAGCTTAGAGCACAACGCGGATGGCTACACCTTC.

A few counts support this clone. This chain joins TRBV7-2 and TRBJ1-5; the D gene is possibly TRBD1 (6 bases). This CDR3 contains 15 residues. Trimming took 2 bases from V and 1 from J, leaving 9 bases between them. The germline CDR1 and CDR2 sequences are SGHTA and FQGNSA. CDR3 DNA sequence: TGTGCCAGCAGCTTACAGGGGCAAAGCAATCAGCCCCAGCATTTT. This codes for CASSLQGQSNQPQHF.